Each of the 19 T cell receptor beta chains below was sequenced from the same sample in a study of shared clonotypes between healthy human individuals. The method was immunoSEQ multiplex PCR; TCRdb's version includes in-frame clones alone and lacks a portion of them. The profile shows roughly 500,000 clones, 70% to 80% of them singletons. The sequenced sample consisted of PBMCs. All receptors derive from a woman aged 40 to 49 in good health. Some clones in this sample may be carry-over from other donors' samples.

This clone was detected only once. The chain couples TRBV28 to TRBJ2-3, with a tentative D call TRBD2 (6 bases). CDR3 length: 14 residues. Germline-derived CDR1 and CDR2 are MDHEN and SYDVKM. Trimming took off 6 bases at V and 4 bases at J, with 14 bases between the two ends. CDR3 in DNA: TGTGCCAGCAGGAGGGAGGCTAGCGCAGATACGCAGTATTTT. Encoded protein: CASRREASADTQYF.

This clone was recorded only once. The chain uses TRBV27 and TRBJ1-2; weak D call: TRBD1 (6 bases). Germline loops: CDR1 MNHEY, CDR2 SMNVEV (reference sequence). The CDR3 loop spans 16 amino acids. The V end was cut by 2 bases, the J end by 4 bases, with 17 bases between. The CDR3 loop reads CASSLRPGAPIYGYTF. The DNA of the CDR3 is TGTGCCAGCAGTTTACGTCCAGGGGCACCGATCTATGGCTACACCTTC.

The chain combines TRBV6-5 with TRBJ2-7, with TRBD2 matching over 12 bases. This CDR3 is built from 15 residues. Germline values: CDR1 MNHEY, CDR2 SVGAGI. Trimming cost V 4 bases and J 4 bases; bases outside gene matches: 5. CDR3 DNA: TGTGCCAGCAGTTCCCGGACTAGCGGGACGTACGAGCAGTACTTC. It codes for CASSSRTSGTYEQYF.

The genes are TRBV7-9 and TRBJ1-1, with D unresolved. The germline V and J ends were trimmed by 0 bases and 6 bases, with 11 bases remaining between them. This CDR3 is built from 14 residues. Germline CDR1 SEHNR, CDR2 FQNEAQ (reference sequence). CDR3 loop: CASSLAEVVAEAFF. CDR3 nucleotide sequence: TGTGCCAGCAGCTTAGCCGAGGTGGTTGCTGAAGCTTTCTTT.

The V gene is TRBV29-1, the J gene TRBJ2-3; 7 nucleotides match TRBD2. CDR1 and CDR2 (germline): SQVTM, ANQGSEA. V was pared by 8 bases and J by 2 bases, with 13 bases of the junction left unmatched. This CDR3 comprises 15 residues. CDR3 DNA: TGCAGCCTCTGCCCGGCTAGCGGTCACACAGATACGCAGTATTTT. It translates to CSLCPASGHTDTQYF.

The CDR3 protein is CASSLCLTPTSGSYEQYF. The CDR3 bases are TGTGCCAGCAGCTTATGTTTAACTCCGACTAGCGGCTCCTACGAGCAGTACTTC. The chain carries TRBV7-3 and TRBJ2-7; 9 bases match TRBD2. The CDR3 loop spans 18 amino acids. Per germline, CDR1 SGHTA and CDR2 FQGTGA. Trimming cost V 2 bases and J 0 bases; bases outside gene matches: 11.

The CDR3 region is CASAQGYNEQFF. CDR3 DNA: TGTGCCAGCGCACAGGGGTACAATGAGCAGTTCTTC. The chain employs TRBV11-2 and TRBJ2-1; 7 nucleotides line up with TRBD1. There are 12 residues in the CDR3. With 8 bases clipped from V and 4 bases from J, the junction kept 2 bases outside the gene matches. Germline V CDR1 and CDR2: SGHAT, FQNNGV.

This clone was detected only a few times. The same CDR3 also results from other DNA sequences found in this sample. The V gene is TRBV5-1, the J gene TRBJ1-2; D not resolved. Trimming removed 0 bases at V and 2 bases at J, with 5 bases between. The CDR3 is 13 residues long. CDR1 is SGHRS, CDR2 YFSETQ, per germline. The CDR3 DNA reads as TGCGCCAGCAGCTTGGGTCAGAACTATGGCTACACCTTC. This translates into CASSLGQNYGYTF.

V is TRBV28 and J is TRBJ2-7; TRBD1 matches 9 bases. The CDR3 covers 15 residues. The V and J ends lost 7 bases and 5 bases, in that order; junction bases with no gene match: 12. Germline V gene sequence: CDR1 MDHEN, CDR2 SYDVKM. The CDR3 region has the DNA TGTGCCAGCACCCTAACAGGGGGCGTCTGGCACGAGCAGTACTTC. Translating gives CASTLTGGVWHEQYF.

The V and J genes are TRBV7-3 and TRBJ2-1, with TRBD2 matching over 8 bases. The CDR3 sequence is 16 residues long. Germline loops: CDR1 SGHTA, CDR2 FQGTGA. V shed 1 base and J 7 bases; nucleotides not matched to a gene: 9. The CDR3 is CASSLSSGGESNEQFF. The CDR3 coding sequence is TGTGCCAGCAGCTTAAGCTCGGGAGGGGAGAGTAATGAGCAGTTCTTC.

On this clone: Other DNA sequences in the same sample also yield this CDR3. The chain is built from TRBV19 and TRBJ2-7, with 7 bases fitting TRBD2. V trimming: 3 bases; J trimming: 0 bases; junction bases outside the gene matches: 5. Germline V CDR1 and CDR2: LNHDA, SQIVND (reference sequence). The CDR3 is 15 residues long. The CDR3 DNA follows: TGTGCCAGTAGTATCCGGGCTAGCGGCTCCTACGAGCAGTACTTC. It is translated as CASSIRASGSYEQYF. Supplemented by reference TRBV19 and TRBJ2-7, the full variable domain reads DGGITQSPKYLFRKEGQNVTLSCEQNLNHDAMYWYRQDPGQGLRLIYYSQIVNDFQKGDIAEGYSVSREKKESFPLTVTSAQKNPTAFYLCASSIRASGSYEQYFGPGTRLTVT.

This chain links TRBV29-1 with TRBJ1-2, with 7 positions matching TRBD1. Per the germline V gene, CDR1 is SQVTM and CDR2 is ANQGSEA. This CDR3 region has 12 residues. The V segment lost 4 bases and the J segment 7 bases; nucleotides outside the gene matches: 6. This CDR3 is CSVGDRARGYTF. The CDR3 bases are TGCAGCGTTGGTGACAGGGCTCGTGGCTACACCTTC.

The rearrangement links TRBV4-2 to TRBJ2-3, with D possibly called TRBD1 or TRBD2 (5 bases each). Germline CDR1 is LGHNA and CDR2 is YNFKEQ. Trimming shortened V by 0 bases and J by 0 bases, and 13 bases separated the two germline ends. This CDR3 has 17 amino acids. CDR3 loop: CASSQDGTGRSTDTQYF. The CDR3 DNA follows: TGTGCCAGCAGCCAAGATGGGACGGGACGCAGCACAGATACGCAGTATTTT.

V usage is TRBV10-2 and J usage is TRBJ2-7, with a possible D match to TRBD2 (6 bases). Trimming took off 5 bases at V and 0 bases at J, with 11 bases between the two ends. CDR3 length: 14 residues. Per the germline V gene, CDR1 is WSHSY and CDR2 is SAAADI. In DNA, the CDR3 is TGCGCCAGCAGTCCGGGACTGAGCTCCTACGAGCAGTACTTC. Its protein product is CASSPGLSSYEQYF.

DNA for the CDR3: TGTGCCAGCAGCTTCCCTGGGGATGAGCAGTTCTTC. Protein product: CASSFPGDEQFF. The chain links TRBV7-2 to TRBJ2-1; the D is unclear. This CDR3 is 12 amino acids long. Germline V gene lookup returns CDR1 SGHTA and CDR2 FQGNSA. The V end lost 3 bases, the J end lost 8 bases, and 8 bases lay between the germline ends.

The CDR3 protein is CASSRTGTGRHEQYF. Written as DNA, the CDR3 is TGTGCCAGCAGTCGCACCGGGACAGGGCGACACGAGCAGTACTTC. This sequence joins TRBV7-3 and TRBJ2-7, with 9 bases matching TRBD1. V shed 6 bases and J 5 bases; nucleotides not matched to a gene: 11. The CDR3 extends over 15 amino acids. CDR1 is SGHTA and CDR2 is FQGTGA in the germline V gene.

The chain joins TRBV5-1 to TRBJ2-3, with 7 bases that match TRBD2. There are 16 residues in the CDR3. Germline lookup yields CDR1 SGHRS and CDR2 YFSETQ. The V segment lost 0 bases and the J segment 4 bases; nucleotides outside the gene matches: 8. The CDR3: CASSLGAGEGADTQYF. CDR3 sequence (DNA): TGCGCCAGCAGCTTGGGGGCGGGAGAGGGAGCAGATACGCAGTATTTT. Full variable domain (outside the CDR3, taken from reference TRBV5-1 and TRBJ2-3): KAGVTQTPRYLIKTRGQQVTLSCSPISGHRSVSWYQQTPGQGLQFLFEYFSETQRNKGNFPGRFSGRQFSNSRSEMNVSTLELGDSALYLCASSLGAGEGADTQYFGPGTRLTVL.

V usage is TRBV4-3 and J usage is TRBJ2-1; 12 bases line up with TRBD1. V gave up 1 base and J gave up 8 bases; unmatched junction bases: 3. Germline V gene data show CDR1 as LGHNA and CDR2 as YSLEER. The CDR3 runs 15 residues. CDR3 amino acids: CASSQGGTGGYEQFF. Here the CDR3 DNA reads TGCGCCAGCAGCCAAGGGGGGACAGGGGGCTATGAGCAGTTCTTC.

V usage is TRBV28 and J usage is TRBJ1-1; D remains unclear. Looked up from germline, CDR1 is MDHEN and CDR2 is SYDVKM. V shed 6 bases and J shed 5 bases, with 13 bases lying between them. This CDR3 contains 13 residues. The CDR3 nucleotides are TGTGCCAGCAGCCGTGGAGGGAGGACTGAAGCTTTCTTT. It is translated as CASSRGGRTEAFF.